This record concerns one TCR beta chain sequence. Its specific antigen is unknown. No base quality information exists; no much larger clone differs at one position. The data are from a study of blood T cell repertoires in COVID-19 (dated by TCRdb to about 2020). Study-level background: Samples covering the acute and convalescent phases of COVID-19 were provided by collaborators in the United States, Italy and Spain. The material from the prospective study consisted of cDNA or gDNA derived from T cells, B-cell-depleted T cells, or PBMCs. Deeply sampled blood TCRbeta repertoires from subjects exposed to, actively infected with, or recovered from COVID-19 were included in the dataset. The repertoires were released in a freely available public database meant as a resource for research on the immune response to SARS-CoV-2. The samples were drawn from two sources: the first 160 participants of the ongoing ImmuneRACE study, and 950 to 1,500 subjects contributed by 6 global collaborators. The sample metadata nearly always contained a de-identified subject ID, COVID-19 status, age in years and sex. Where HLA class I and class II types were available, the types were taken from metadata supplied by the sample provider, not from assay-based typing. What the authors observed across the whole study: How much clinical and demographic metadata was included differed by source and by participant, and the metadata was provided uncurated.

Each collaborating institution followed its own protocols to collect whole blood in K2EDTA tubes. For TCRbeta analysis, collaborators shipped samples in one of three forms: frozen whole blood, isolated PBMCs, or DNA extracted from either of those sample types. TCRbeta CDR3 regions were amplified from genomic DNA using the immunoSEQ Assay, a bias-controlled multiplex PCR. The paper's processing steps were these. The number of nucleated cells in each sample was estimated from the amplification of reference gene primers within the assay. Sequence reads were collapsed and filtered to measure the absolute abundance of every unique TCRbeta CDR3 rearrangement. For each sample, productive Simpson clonality was calculated as the square root of Simpson's diversity index across productive rearrangements. TCRdb re-hosts the immuneACCESS table, in-frame sequences only. Its copies lack some clones; in the studies checked, an unresolved V gene accounts for under half of them, and the cause for the rest is not known. V, J and clone size reflect that table, while D and trimming were determined from the DNA. For this sample there are 150,000 to 200,000 clones; around nine tenths appear just once. The top ten clonotypes cover 3.7% of the sample.

The sequencing sample was made of peripheral blood. This receptor was identified in a man between 18 and 35 years old with active or convalescent COVID-19.

In nucleotides, the sequence is TGTGCCAGCAGTCCCGGCGGATCGTGGGGAGGGCAGCCCCAGCATTTT. Its amino acids are CASSPGGSWGGQPQHF. The sequence is built from TRBV6-2 or TRBV6-3 and TRBJ1-5; no D segment can be confidently identified. The CDR3 sequence holds 16 residues, the cysteine and phenylalanine included. This entry keeps only the CDR3 DNA: 48 bases, framed from base 1. V is clipped by 5 bases and J by 7 bases, and the sequence between their germline boundaries is 21 bases long. Sequences MNHEY (CDR1) and SVGEGT (CDR2) are obtained from the germline V gene.